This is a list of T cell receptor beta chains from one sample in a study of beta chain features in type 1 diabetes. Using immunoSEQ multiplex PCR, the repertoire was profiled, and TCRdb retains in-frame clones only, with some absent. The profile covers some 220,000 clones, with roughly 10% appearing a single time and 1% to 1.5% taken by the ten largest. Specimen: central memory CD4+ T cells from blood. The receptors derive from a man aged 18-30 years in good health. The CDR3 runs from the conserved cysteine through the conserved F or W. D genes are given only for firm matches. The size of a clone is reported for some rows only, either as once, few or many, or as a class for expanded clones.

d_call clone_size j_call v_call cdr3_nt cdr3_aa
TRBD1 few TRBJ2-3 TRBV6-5 TGTGCCAGCAGTTATGTACAGGGGGCCCGGGATACGCAGTATTTT CASSYVQGARDTQYF
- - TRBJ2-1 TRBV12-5 TGTGCTAGTGGTTCAAACAGGGCTTTGGGTTACAATGAGCAGTTCTTC CASGSNRALGYNEQFF
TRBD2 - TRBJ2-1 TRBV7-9 TGTGCCAGCAGCCAAGACTTCCTAGCGGGGGCCTACAATGAGCAGTTCTTC CASSQDFLAGAYNEQFF
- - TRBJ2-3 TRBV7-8 TGTGCCAGCAGCCCCTCCCCAGATACGCAGTATTTT CASSPSPDTQYF
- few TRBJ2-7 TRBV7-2 TGTGCCAGCAGCTTAAGGCAGGACTCCTACGAGCAGTACTTC CASSLRQDSYEQYF
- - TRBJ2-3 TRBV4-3 TGCGCCAGCAGCCAAGATCCCCGGGGAAGCTCTAGCACAGATACGCAGTATTTT CASSQDPRGSSSTDTQYF
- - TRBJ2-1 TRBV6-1 TGTGCCATCGCCCGGGACGTAAGTGGCAATGAGCAGTTCTTC CAIARDVSGNEQFF
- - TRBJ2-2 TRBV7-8 TGTGCCAGCAGCCAGTGGCAGGGAACGACCGGGGAGCTGTTTTTT CASSQWQGTTGELFF
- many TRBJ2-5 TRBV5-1 TGCGCCAGCAGCTTGGAAGGCAGGGCGGAAGAGACCCAGTACTTC CASSLEGRAEETQYF
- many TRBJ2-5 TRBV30 TGTGCCTGGAGTGTACAGAGCGGACAAGAGACCCAGTACTTC CAWSVQSGQETQYF
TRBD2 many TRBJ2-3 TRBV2 TGTGCCAGCAGTGAAACTGGACTAGCGGGAGATACGCAGTATTTT CASSETGLAGDTQYF
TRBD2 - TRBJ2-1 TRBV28 TGTGCCAGCAGTTTCCCCCCAGCGGGGAGGCAGGATGAGCAGTTCTTC CASSFPPAGRQDEQFF